These 15 T cell receptor beta chains were all obtained from the same sample, sequenced in a study of CD8 T cells in Susac syndrome. The authors reverse transcribed roughly 0.5 to 1 ug RNA with random hexamers. TCRdb itself ran the immunoSEQ multiplex PCR reads through MiXCR, one entry per CDR3 protein. Among roughly 150,000 distinct CDR3 sequences listed, 95% were seen once. The sequencing input was CD4+ T cells from PBMCs. The receptor source for this set is a human donor with Susac syndrome.

The gene calls are TRBV6-4 and TRBJ1-2; D remains ambiguous. Germline assignment: CDR1 MRHNA and CDR2 SNTAGT. This CDR3 is built from 13 residues. V was shortened by 7 bases and J by 10 bases, with 19 bases between the two germline ends. The CDR3 spells CASINTDSMDYTF. In DNA form, the CDR3 reads TGTGCCAGCATCAACACGGACTCTATGGACTACACCTTC.

The V call is TRBV12-3 or TRBV12-4, the J call TRBJ1-5; D may be TRBD1 (6 bases). Trimming took off 6 bases at V and 4 bases at J, with 16 bases between the two ends. CDR3 length: 15 amino acids. The CDR3 protein is CASSQEVQGNQPQHF. The CDR3 nucleotides read TGTGCCAGCAGCCAGGAGGTACAGGGAAATCAGCCCCAGCATTTT.

The J gene is TRBJ1-1, the V gene TRBV25-1; D is perhaps TRBD1 (6 bases). Per the germline V gene, CDR1 is MGHDK and CDR2 is SYGVNS. The CDR3 is 14 amino acids. The V end lost 6 bases, the J end lost 1 base, and 12 bases lay between the germline ends. This CDR3 is CASRGTGPNTEAFF. Written as DNA, the CDR3 is TGTGCCAGCAGGGGAACAGGGCCGAACACTGAAGCTTTCTTT.

V gene TRBV20-1 combines with J gene TRBJ1-2; no reliable D call. This CDR3 is 12 amino acids long. V was cut by 3 bases and J by 0 bases, with 5 bases left in between. CDR1 is DFQATT, CDR2 SNEGSKA, per germline (reference sequence). The CDR3 protein is CSASSPNYGYTF. The CDR3 DNA reads as TGCAGTGCTAGCAGCCCTAACTATGGCTACACCTTC.

The table lists this clonotype with a count of one. The V call is TRBV29-1, the J call TRBJ2-7; possibly TRBD1 for D (5 bases). Between the trimmed V and J ends, which lost 7 bases and 5 bases, there was a span of 15 bases. CDR1 and CDR2 from the germline V gene are SQVTM and ANQGSEA. This CDR3 comprises 12 residues. The DNA for the CDR3 is TGCAGCGGAAGCCAAAAGGGGCACGAGCAGTACTTC. Protein product: CSGSQKGHEQYF.

The chain recombines TRBV20-1 with TRBJ2-1; 11 bases line up with TRBD2. Germline V lookup: CDR1 DFQATT, CDR2 SNEGSKA (reference sequence). This CDR3 comprises 15 residues. Trimming removed 5 bases from V and 4 bases from J; junction bases left unmatched: 7. In nucleotides, the CDR3 is TGCAGTGCTGCCGACCTAGCGGGGGGTTACAATGAGCAGTTCTTC. This encodes CSAADLAGGYNEQFF.

This clonotype was seen a single time. The chain employs TRBV11-3 and TRBJ2-3, with 7 bases lining up with TRBD2. The V gene's germline CDR1 is SGHNT and CDR2 YENEEA. There are 15 residues in the CDR3. With 3 bases clipped from V and 2 bases from J, the junction kept 5 bases outside the gene matches. The CDR3 region has the DNA TGTGCCAGCAGCTTGAGTCGGGGGGACACAGATACGCAGTATTTT. Encoded protein: CASSLSRGDTDTQYF. Variable domain in full (rest from reference TRBV11-3 and TRBJ2-3): EAGVVQSPRYKIIEKKQPVAFWCNPISGHNTLYWYLQNLGQGPELLIRYENEEAVDDSQLPKDRFSAERLKGVDSTLKIQPAELGDSAVYLCASSLSRGDTDTQYFGPGTRLTVL.

This chain connects TRBV11-1 to TRBJ1-6; TRBD1 matches 9 bases. Germline V gene sequence: CDR1 SGHAT, CDR2 FQDESV (reference sequence). This CDR3 region has 16 residues. With V trimmed by 6 bases and J by 7 bases, 10 bases remained unmatched. The CDR3: CASRPRDRAINSPLHF. The CDR3 DNA reads TGTGCCAGCAGGCCACGGGACAGGGCCATCAATTCACCCCTCCACTTT.

The chain has TRBV9 and TRBJ2-3, with 9 bases matching TRBD2. The V gene's germline CDR1 is SGDLS and CDR2 YYNGEE. CDR3 size: 17 residues. Unmatched junction bases numbered 7, after V lost 1 base and J lost 1 base. The CDR3: CASSVHGASGGTDTQYF. DNA for the CDR3: TGTGCCAGCAGCGTACATGGGGCTAGCGGGGGCACAGATACGCAGTATTTT.

In this sample, this clonotype turned up once. V is TRBV20-1 and J is TRBJ2-5; TRBD1 aligns across 7 bases. The CDR3 extends over 11 amino acids. V lost 6 bases to trimming and J lost 5 bases; unmatched junction nucleotides: 3. Germline CDR1 is DFQATT and CDR2 is SNEGSKA (reference sequence). Here the CDR3 DNA reads TGCAGTGCAGGGGGCGTGGAGACCCAGTACTTC. Translation: CSAGGVETQYF.

The chain links TRBV3-1 to TRBJ2-7; D unclear. V lost 2 bases to trimming and J lost 5 bases, with 7 bases between them. The germline V gene has CDR1 LGHDT and CDR2 YNNKEL (reference sequence). The CDR3 consists of 12 residues. The CDR3 loop reads CASSQRLDEQYF. CDR3 bases: TGTGCCAGCAGCCAAAGACTGGACGAGCAGTACTTC.

In its sample, this clonotype was seen once. This chain connects TRBV29-1 to TRBJ1-1, with 7 bases identical to TRBD1. V dropped 3 bases and J dropped 1; count of bases not matched to a gene: 8. CDR3 length: 15 amino acids. Germline V gene sequence: CDR1 SQVTM, CDR2 ANQGSEA. Written as DNA, the CDR3 is TGCAGCGTTGAGGGCAGGGGGGGACAGAACACTGAAGCTTTCTTT. Protein: CSVEGRGGQNTEAFF. The full variable domain, its missing parts supplied by reference TRBV29-1 and TRBJ1-1, is SAVISQKPSRDICQRGTSLTIQCQVDSQVTMMFWYRQQPGQSLTLIATANQGSEATYESGFVIDKFPISRPNLTFSTLTVSNMSPEDSSIYLCSVEGRGGQNTEAFFGQGTRLTVV.

The sample holds one count of this clonotype. The chain joins TRBV29-1 to TRBJ2-2, with a tentative D call TRBD1 (5 bases). Germline assignment: CDR1 SQVTM and CDR2 ANQGSEA. This CDR3 has 14 amino acids. Trimming removed 4 bases at V and 6 bases at J, with 15 bases between. Written as DNA, the CDR3 is TGCAGCGTTGCACTGACAGTGGATGCCGGGGAGCTGTTTTTT. Its protein product is CSVALTVDAGELFF.

The chain couples TRBV12-3 or TRBV12-4 to TRBJ2-5, with D possibly being TRBD2 (6 bases). The CDR3 consists of 13 residues. Trimming shortened V by 6 bases and J by 5 bases, and 13 bases separated the two germline ends. The CDR3 protein is CASSVLAAETQYF. As DNA, the CDR3 is TGTGCCAGCAGCGTACTAGCCGCGGAGACCCAGTACTTC.

J is TRBJ2-5 and V is TRBV5-4; D tentatively reads TRBD1 or TRBD2 (5 bases each). This CDR3 contains 14 residues. Germline V CDR1 and CDR2: SGHNT, YYREEE (reference sequence). Trimming pared 0 bases from V and 4 bases from J, leaving 10 bases between. The CDR3 reads CASSLEDGGETQYF. The CDR3 DNA reads TGTGCCAGCAGCTTGGAAGATGGGGGAGAGACCCAGTACTTC.